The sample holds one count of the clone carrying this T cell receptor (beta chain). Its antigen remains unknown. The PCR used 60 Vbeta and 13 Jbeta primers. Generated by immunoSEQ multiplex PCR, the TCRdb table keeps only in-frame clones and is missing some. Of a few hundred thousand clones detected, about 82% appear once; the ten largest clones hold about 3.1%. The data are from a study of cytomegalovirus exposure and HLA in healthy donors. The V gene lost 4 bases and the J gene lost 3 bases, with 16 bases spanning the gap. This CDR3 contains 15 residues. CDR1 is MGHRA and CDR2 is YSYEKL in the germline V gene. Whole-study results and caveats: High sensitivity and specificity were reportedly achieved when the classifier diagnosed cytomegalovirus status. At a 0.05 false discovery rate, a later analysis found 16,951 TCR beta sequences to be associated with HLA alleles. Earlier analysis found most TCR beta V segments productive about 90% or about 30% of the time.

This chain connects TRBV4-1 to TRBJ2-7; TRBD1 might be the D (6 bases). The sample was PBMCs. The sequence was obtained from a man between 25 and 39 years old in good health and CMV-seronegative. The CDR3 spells CASSRIPGQVYEQYF. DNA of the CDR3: TGCGCCAGCAGCCGCATTCCGGGACAAGTCTACGAGCAGTACTTC.